Presented here are 21 T cell receptor beta chains from one specimen sequenced in a study of Graves' ophthalmopathy and Graves' hyperthyroidism. Beta-chain TCR CDR3 regions were amplified from RNA transcripts. HTBI primers served in a first-round RT-PCR, which a second-round multiplex PCR followed. TCRdb processed the multiplex PCR reads anew with MiXCR; each CDR3 protein has one entry. The sample carries a few hundred thousand distinct CDR3 sequences, about 16% recorded once. The sample was peripheral blood. The receptors here all came from a woman younger than 30 with stable Graves' hyperthyroidism.

This chain uses TRBV19 with TRBJ1-2; TRBD1 matches at 9 bases. This CDR3 has 14 amino acids. The germline V gene has CDR1 LNHDA and CDR2 SQIVND (reference sequence). The junction had 7 bases not matched to a gene; V was cut back by 3 bases and J by 8 bases. CDR3 protein: CASSITGTGNGYTF. The CDR3 DNA is TGTGCCAGTAGTATTACCGGGACAGGGAACGGCTACACCTTC.

Ten or more counts support this clonotype. This rearrangement joins TRBV6-2 or TRBV6-3 to TRBJ1-5; no firm D call. This CDR3 spans 12 amino acids. Trimming took 6 bases from V and 7 from J, leaving 10 bases between them. Germline V gene sequence: CDR1 MNHEY, CDR2 SVGEGT. The CDR3 DNA sequence: TGTGCCAGCAGGCGACCCGCGCAGCCCCAGCATTTT. Translated, it gives CASRRPAQPQHF.

This clonotype was seen more than once but under ten times. The V call is TRBV11-1, the J call TRBJ1-1; D unclear. This CDR3 is built from 14 residues. The V and J ends lost 3 bases and 1 base respectively, with 9 bases between them. CDR1 is SGHAT and CDR2 is FQDESV in the germline V gene (reference sequence). As DNA, the CDR3 is TGTGCCAGCAGCTTCGAGGGTGCGAACACTGAAGCTTTCTTT. It encodes CASSFEGANTEAFF.

This clonotype showed up many times. The chain couples TRBV10-3 to TRBJ1-3; 8 positions match TRBD1. The length of the CDR3 is 14 residues. Looked up from germline, CDR1 is ENHRY and CDR2 is SYGVKD. The V segment lost 10 bases and the J segment 4 bases; nucleotides outside the gene matches: 9. CDR3 in amino acids: CATLDRVWGNTIYF. CDR3 DNA: TGTGCCACCCTGGACAGGGTTTGGGGAAACACCATATATTTT.

The sample holds many counts of this clonotype. The chain's CDR3 is CASSKVSQPQHF. The DNA of the CDR3 is TGTGCCAGTAGCAAGGTGTCCCAGCCCCAGCATTTT. The chain employs TRBV19 and TRBJ1-5; D not resolved. Trimming took 6 bases from V and 7 from J, leaving 10 bases between them. In germline, CDR1 is LNHDA, CDR2 SQIVND (reference sequence). The CDR3 is 12 residues long.

This clonotype was counted many times. This chain uses TRBV4-2 with TRBJ1-2; 8 positions agree with TRBD1. CDR3 length equals 15 residues. In germline, CDR1 is LGHNA, CDR2 YNFKEQ. J gave up 2 bases and V 3 bases, and 5 bases lay outside the gene matches. The CDR3 is CASSQTGESNYGYTF. In DNA, the CDR3 is TGTGCCAGCAGCCAGACAGGGGAGTCCAACTATGGCTACACCTTC.

This clonotype appeared a few times. The CDR3 DNA reads TGTGCCAGCAGTGAAGGTGGGATAGCGGGGGATCGAAAGACCCAGTACTTC. Its translation: CASSEGGIAGDRKTQYF. The chain is built from TRBV6-1 and TRBJ2-5, with 9 nucleotides matching TRBD2. Unmatched junction bases numbered 12, after V lost 1 base and J lost 6 bases. Germline loops: CDR1 MNHNS, CDR2 SASEGT. This CDR3 is built from 17 residues.

The rearrangement joins TRBV24-1 to TRBJ1-5; D might be TRBD1 (6 bases). Between the trimmed V and J ends, which lost 6 bases and 7 bases, there was a span of 9 bases. The germline V gene encodes CDR1 KGHDR and CDR2 SFDVKD. The CDR3 has 12 amino acids. DNA of the CDR3: TGTGCCACCAGTCAGGGGCCCCAGCCCCAGCATTTT. Residues: CATSQGPQPQHF.

In this sample, this clonotype turned up many times. The chain carries TRBV10-3 and TRBJ2-2; TRBD2 aligns across 11 bases. V gave up 7 bases and J gave up 0 bases; unmatched junction bases: 13. The CDR3 sequence is 19 residues long. Germline CDR1 is ENHRY and CDR2 is SYGVKD. CDR3 protein: CAITQGLAGSGSNTGELFF. In DNA form, the CDR3 reads TGTGCCATCACCCAAGGACTAGCGGGCTCCGGGTCGAACACCGGGGAGCTGTTTTTT.

V gene TRBV2 combines with J gene TRBJ2-7, with TRBD2 matching over 8 bases. The CDR3 extends over 16 amino acids. Germline V gives CDR1 SNHLY, CDR2 FYNNEI. V shed 4 bases and J 4 bases; nucleotides not matched to a gene: 12. The DNA of the CDR3 is TGTGCCAGCAGTGGCTTTGGTAGCGGGAAAAGGTACGAGCAGTACTTC. This encodes CASSGFGSGKRYEQYF.

This clonotype was seen more than once but under ten times. This chain uses TRBV7-8 with TRBJ1-1, with a tentative D call TRBD1 (6 bases). The V and J ends lost 1 base and 1 base respectively, with 10 bases between them. CDR1 and CDR2 (germline): SGHVS, FQNEAQ. The CDR3 spans 15 residues. The CDR3 nucleotides are TGTGCCAGCAGCTTAGTACCGACAGGGAACACTGAAGCTTTCTTT. It specifies CASSLVPTGNTEAFF.

This sequence joins TRBV5-1 and TRBJ1-1, with 9 bases matching TRBD1. The trim removed 3 bases at V and 4 bases at J, leaving 4 bases unmatched. The CDR3 runs to 14 residues. Germline loops: CDR1 SGHRS, CDR2 YFSETQ. The CDR3 nucleotides are TGCGCCAGCAGCTCTTCGACAGGGGGCACTGAAGCTTTCTTT. Its protein product is CASSSSTGGTEAFF.

This rearrangement joins TRBV6-8 to TRBJ1-1, with D hard to call. Germline V CDR1 and CDR2: MNHGY, SAAAGT. The CDR3 loop spans 13 amino acids. V lost 11 bases and J lost 3, with 16 bases in between. In DNA, the CDR3 is TGTGCCCCGGGCCCTCCCGCGGACACTGAAGCTTTCTTT. Translated: CAPGPPADTEAFF.

This clonotype has just a few counts. This chain's CDR3 is CSARQRTSGSGEQYF. The CDR3 bases are TGCAGTGCTAGACAAAGGACTAGCGGGAGCGGCGAGCAGTACTTC. The V gene is TRBV20-1, the J gene TRBJ2-7; 13 bases line up with TRBD2. V trimming: 2 bases; J trimming: 6 bases; junction bases outside the gene matches: 7. The germline CDR1 and CDR2 sequences are DFQATT and SNEGSKA (reference sequence). The CDR3 spans 15 residues.

This clonotype was counted only a few times. The chain employs TRBV18 and TRBJ2-7, with 7 bases identical to TRBD1. This CDR3 has 14 residues. V dropped 5 bases and J dropped 4; count of bases not matched to a gene: 8. Germline CDR1 KGHSH, CDR2 LQKENI. This chain's CDR3 is CASSIRTGGYEQYF. Written as DNA, the CDR3 is TGTGCCAGCTCAATCCGGACAGGCGGGTACGAGCAGTACTTC.

This clonotype was seen ten or more times. The V and J genes are TRBV6-1 and TRBJ1-1; TRBD1 matches 7 bases. Trimming at V came to 7 bases and at J to 6 bases, leaving 8 bases not matched to a gene. The CDR3 spans 13 residues. Germline lookup yields CDR1 MNHNS and CDR2 SASEGT. The CDR3: CASTTVGQPEAFF. The CDR3 DNA sequence: TGTGCCAGCACTACCGTGGGACAGCCTGAAGCTTTCTTT.

This clonotype was found many times. The chain has TRBV6-1 and TRBJ1-1, with 7 bases fitting TRBD1. Germline V gives CDR1 MNHNS, CDR2 SASEGT. The V gene end was trimmed by 4 bases and the J gene end by 0 bases; junction bases not matched to a gene: 2. The CDR3 runs to 14 residues. The CDR3 DNA sequence: TGTGCCAGCAGTGGGGGACAGATGAACACTGAAGCTTTCTTT. Amino acids: CASSGGQMNTEAFF.

A remark on this clonotype: One junction end does not reproduce the germline sequence, and a read error may be involved. The chain uses TRBV7-2 and TRBJ2-7, with D hard to call. The germline V gene encodes CDR1 SGHTA and CDR2 FQGNSA. The length of the CDR3 is 13 residues. This chain's CDR3 is CANSLGVSYEQYF. CDR3 nucleotide sequence: TGTGCCAACAGCTTAGGTGTGTCCTACGAGCAGTACTTC.

In this sample, this clonotype turned up a few times. The chain couples TRBV4-2 to TRBJ1-2, with a weak D call TRBD1 (5 bases). In germline, CDR1 is LGHNA, CDR2 YNFKEQ. The CDR3 consists of 13 residues. V lost 2 bases and J lost 6, with 10 bases in between. The CDR3 nucleotides are TGTGCCAGCAGCCAACAGGGAGAGAATGGCTACACCTTC. Its protein product is CASSQQGENGYTF.

This clonotype appeared many times. As DNA, the CDR3 is TGCAGTGCTAAGGTCCCCACGGTGTTTAACTATGGCTACACCTTC. Translated: CSAKVPTVFNYGYTF. The rearrangement joins TRBV20-1 to TRBJ1-2; D is uncertain. The CDR3 is 15 amino acids. The germline gives CDR1 DFQATT, CDR2 SNEGSKA (reference sequence). With 4 bases removed from V and 1 base from J, the gap between germline ends came to 16 bases.

This clonotype was seen at least ten times. This chain connects TRBV11-2 to TRBJ2-7; a weak D match, TRBD2 (7 bases). The germline CDR1 and CDR2 sequences are SGHAT and FQNNGV. The CDR3 runs 15 residues. Between the trimmed V and J ends, which lost 4 bases and 6 bases, there was a span of 19 bases. The CDR3 spells CASSSPGAGVAEQYF. CDR3 DNA sequence: TGTGCCAGCAGCTCCCCAGGGGCGGGGGTTGCCGAGCAGTACTTC.